This T cell receptor (beta chain) was captured by sequencing in a study of cytomegalovirus exposure and HLA in healthy donors. Notes on the study in general: Accurate HLA-A and HLA-B prediction from TCR beta sequences was reported for most subjects. The number of N-insertions in an Asian-associated ancestry cluster was reportedly below the approximately 690-donor mean in a later analysis. Certain sequence variants were highly shared and formed a cluster, and this cluster was likely a sequencing artifact.

Germline V gene data show CDR1 as MNHNS and CDR2 as SASEGT. The CDR3 is 15 residues long. J gave up 8 bases and V 5 bases, and 11 bases lay outside the gene matches. Worth noting for this clone: The target antigen is unknown.

Amplification used 60 Vbeta primers and 13 Jbeta primers. Sequenced by immunoSEQ multiplex PCR; TCRdb stores in-frame clones only, minus some. The table records 100,000 to 120,000 clones, about 86% of them present only once. This receptor was identified in a man aged 35 to 55 in good health and CMV-seronegative. Sequencing used PBMCs. The rearrangement uses TRBV6-1 and TRBJ1-4, with 7 bases aligning to TRBD1. CDR3 coding DNA: TGTGCCAGCAGTATTGACAGGGTGGCGAGGGAAAAACTGTTTTTT. It yields the protein CASSIDRVAREKLFF.